Given below is one T cell receptor (beta chain) in context. The antigen remains undetermined. This sample is drawn from a study of cytomegalovirus exposure and HLA in healthy donors. General study findings and limits: As was reported, the HLA-A and HLA-B alleles of most subjects were accurately predicted from TCR beta sequences.

The CDR3 consists of 11 residues. Germline V gene data show CDR1 as SGHDT and CDR2 as YYEEEE. Trimming shortened V by 4 bases and J by 5 bases, and 6 bases separated the two germline ends. Primers included in the PCR were 60 Vbeta and 13 Jbeta primers. Sequenced by immunoSEQ multiplex PCR; TCRdb stores in-frame clones only, minus some. The table records 150,000 to 200,000 clones, 80% to 85% of them present only once. The chain uses TRBV5-6 and TRBJ1-2; D is ambiguous. Sequenced: PBMCs. The TCR was taken from a man aged 50-59 years in good health and CMV-seropositive. The CDR3 loop is CASSTSYGYTF. CDR3 nucleotide sequence: TGTGCCAGCAGCACAAGTTATGGCTACACCTTC.